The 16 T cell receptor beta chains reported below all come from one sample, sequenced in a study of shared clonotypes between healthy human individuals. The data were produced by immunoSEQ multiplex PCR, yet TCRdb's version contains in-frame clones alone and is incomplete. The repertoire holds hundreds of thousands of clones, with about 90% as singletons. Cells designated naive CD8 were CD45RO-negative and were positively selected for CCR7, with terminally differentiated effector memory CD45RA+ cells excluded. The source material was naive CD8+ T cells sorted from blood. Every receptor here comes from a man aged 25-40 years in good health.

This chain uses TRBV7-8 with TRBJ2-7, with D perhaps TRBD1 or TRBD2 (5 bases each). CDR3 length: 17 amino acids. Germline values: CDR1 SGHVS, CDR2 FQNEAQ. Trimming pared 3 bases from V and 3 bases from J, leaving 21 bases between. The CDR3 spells CASSLGETLGSIYEQYF. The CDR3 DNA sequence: TGTGCCAGCAGCTTGGGGGAGACGTTGGGGTCCATCTACGAGCAGTACTTC.

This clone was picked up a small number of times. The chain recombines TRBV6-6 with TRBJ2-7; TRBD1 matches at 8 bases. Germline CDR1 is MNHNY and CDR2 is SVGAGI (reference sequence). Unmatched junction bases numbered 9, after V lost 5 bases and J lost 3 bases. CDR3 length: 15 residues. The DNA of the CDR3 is TGTGCCAGCAGTCCTTGGACAGGGAACTTCTACGAGCAGTACTTC. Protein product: CASSPWTGNFYEQYF.

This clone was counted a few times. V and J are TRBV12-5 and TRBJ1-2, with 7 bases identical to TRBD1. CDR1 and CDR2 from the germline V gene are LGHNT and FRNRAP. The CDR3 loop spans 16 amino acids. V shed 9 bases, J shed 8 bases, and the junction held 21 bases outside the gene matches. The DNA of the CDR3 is TGTGCTAGCTCGTGGCAGAGACAGGGTGCCTTTGAGGGCTACACCTTC. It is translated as CASSWQRQGAFEGYTF.

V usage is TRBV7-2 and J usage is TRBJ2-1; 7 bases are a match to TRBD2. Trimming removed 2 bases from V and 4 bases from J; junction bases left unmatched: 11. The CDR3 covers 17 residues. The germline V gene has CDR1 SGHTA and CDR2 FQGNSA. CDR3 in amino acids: CASSLIGVGGPYNEQFF. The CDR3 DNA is TGTGCCAGCAGCTTAATTGGGGTGGGAGGGCCTTACAATGAGCAGTTCTTC.

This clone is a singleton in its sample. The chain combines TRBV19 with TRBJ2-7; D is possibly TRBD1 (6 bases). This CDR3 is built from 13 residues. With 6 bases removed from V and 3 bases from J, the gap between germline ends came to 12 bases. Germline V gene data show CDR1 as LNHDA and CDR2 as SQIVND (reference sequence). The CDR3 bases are TGTGCCAGTAGCTCCGGGACAAGCTACGAGCAGTACTTC. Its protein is CASSSGTSYEQYF.

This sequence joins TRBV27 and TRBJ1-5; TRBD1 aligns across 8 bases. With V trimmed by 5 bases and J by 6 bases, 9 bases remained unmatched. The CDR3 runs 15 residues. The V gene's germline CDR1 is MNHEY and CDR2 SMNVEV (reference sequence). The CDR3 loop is CASSPRQGLVQPQHF. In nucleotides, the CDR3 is TGTGCCAGCAGTCCAAGACAGGGGCTAGTTCAGCCCCAGCATTTT.

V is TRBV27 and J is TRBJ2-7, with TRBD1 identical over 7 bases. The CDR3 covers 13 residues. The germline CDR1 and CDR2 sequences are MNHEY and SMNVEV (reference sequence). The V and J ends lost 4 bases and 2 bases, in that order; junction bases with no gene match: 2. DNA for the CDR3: TGTGCCAGCAGTTGGGACAGCACCTACGAGCAGTACTTC. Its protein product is CASSWDSTYEQYF.

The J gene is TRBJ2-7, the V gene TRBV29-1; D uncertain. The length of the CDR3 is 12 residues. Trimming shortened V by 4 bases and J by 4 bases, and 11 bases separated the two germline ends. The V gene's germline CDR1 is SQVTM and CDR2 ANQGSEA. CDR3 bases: TGCAGCGTTGTACGGACGGAATACGAGCAGTACTTC. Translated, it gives CSVVRTEYEQYF.

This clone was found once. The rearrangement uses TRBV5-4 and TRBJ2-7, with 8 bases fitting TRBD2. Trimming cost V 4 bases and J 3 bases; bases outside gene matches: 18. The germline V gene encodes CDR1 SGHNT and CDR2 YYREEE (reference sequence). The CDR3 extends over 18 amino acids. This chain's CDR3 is CASSNNLILAEKDYEQYF. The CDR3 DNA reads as TGTGCCAGCAGCAACAACCTGATACTAGCGGAAAAAGACTACGAGCAGTACTTC. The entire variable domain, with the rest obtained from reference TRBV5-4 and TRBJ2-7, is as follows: ETGVTQSPTHLIKTRGQQVTLRCSSQSGHNTVSWYQQALGQGPQFIFQYYREEENGRGNFPPRFSGLQFPNYSSELNVNALELDDSALYLCASSNNLILAEKDYEQYFGPGTRLTVT.

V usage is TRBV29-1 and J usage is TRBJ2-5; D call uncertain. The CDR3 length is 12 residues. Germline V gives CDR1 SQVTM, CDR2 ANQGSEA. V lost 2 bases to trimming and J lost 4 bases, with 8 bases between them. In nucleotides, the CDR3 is TGCAGCGTTGAAATTCTTGCAGAGACCCAGTACTTC. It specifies CSVEILAETQYF.

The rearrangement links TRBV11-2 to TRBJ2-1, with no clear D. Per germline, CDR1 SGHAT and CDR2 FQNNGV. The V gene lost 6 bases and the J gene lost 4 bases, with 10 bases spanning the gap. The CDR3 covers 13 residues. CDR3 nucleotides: TGTGCCAGCAGATCCGACTCATACAATGAGCAGTTCTTC. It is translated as CASRSDSYNEQFF.

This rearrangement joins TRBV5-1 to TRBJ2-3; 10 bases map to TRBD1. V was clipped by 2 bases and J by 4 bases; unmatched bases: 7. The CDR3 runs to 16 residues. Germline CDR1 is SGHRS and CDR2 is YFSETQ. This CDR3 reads CASSFGDRGRPDTQYF. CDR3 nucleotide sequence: TGCGCCAGCAGCTTCGGGGACAGGGGTAGGCCAGATACGCAGTATTTT.

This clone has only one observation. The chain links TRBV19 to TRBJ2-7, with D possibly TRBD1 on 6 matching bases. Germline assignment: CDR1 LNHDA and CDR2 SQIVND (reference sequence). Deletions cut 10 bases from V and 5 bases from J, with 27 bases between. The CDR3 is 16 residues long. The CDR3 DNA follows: TGTGCCACCAGGGCAGGGTTTGGGGGCTTGGCCAACGAGCAGTACTTC. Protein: CATRAGFGGLANEQYF.

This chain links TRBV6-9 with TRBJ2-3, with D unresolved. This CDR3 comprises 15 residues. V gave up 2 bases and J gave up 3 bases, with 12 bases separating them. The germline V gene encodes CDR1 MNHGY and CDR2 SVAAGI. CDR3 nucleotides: TGTGCCAGCAGTTATAGTGGAAATCGTACAGATACGCAGTATTTT. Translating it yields CASSYSGNRTDTQYF.

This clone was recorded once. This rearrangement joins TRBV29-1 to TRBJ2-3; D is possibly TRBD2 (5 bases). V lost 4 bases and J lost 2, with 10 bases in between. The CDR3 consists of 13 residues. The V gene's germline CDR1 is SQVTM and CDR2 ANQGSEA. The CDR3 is CSVVPGNTDTQYF. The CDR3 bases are TGCAGCGTTGTCCCCGGGAACACAGATACGCAGTATTTT.

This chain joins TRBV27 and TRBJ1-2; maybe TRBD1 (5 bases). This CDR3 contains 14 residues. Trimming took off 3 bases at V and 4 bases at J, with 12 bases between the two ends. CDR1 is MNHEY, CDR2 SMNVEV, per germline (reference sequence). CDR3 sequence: CASSFTGTPYGYTF. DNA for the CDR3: TGTGCCAGCAGTTTTACCGGGACGCCCTATGGCTACACCTTC.